This TCR beta chain was sequenced for a study of T cells in Graves' hyperthyroidism and ophthalmopathy. Study-level background: Peripheral blood sampling occurred at initial diagnosis, before any treatment.

Comment on this clonotype: Its specificity is not known.

Diagnoses used clinical symptoms, serum thyroxine and TRAb, thyroid ultrasound and orbital computed tomography. RNA transcripts yielded amplified TCR beta CDR3 regions. The TCR CDR3 first-round RT-PCR relied on the HTBI primer set. In TCRdb, the multiplex PCR reads were re-called with MiXCR into one record per CDR3 protein. Of 200,000 to 250,000 distinct CDR3 sequences listed, around 20% were seen once; the top ten hold just under 45%. With 4 bases clipped from V and 2 bases from J, the junction kept 11 bases outside the gene matches. CDR1 is LGHNA, CDR2 YSLEER, per germline. The CDR3 has 18 residues. Study-wide results and caveats: Peripheral blood also featured most of the thyroid clonotypes expanded above 0.001. In validation, the model predicted ophthalmopathy. These predictions came a median approximately 6.5 months before onset.

This TCR derives from a man in his forties with Graves' hyperthyroidism. The material sequenced was blood. The V gene is TRBV4-3, the J gene TRBJ2-3; TRBD2 matches at 11 bases. CDR3 DNA sequence: TGCGCCAGCAGCCTAGATTTGGCTAGCGGGGGGCTCACAGATACGCAGTATTTT. It encodes CASSLDLASGGLTDTQYF.